This T cell receptor (beta chain) derives from a study of blood T cell repertoires in COVID-19. Study-level background: Sites across the United States, Italy and Spain contributed samples from acute and convalescent COVID-19.

In the authors' workflow: Amplified reference gene primers provided the basis for estimating nucleated cell counts. The table came from immunoSEQ multiplex PCR; TCRdb's copy has only in-frame clones and leaves some out. For V, J and clone size, that table is used; D and trimming come from the DNA. The sample includes just over 95,000 clones, around 80% seen only once; the top ten take 15% to 20%. This clone showed up just once. The CDR3 runs to 13 residues. V gene TRBV21-1 combines with J gene TRBJ2-7; the D call of TRBD2 is as the table states it, not checked on the DNA. TRBV21-1 is assigned pseudogene status. The origin of this receptor is a man older than 75 with acute or convalescent COVID-19. The sample consisted of peripheral blood. DNA for the CDR3: TGTGCCAGCGGCGCGGGGGCCGTAGACGAGCAGTACTTC. Translated, it gives CASGAGAVDEQYF.